This TCR beta chain originates from a study of cytomegalovirus exposure and HLA in healthy donors. A remark on this clone: Its antigen is undetermined.

The CDR3 has 14 amino acids. The trim removed 4 bases at V and 3 bases at J, leaving 5 bases unmatched. Germline V gene sequence: CDR1 SGHDN, CDR2 FVKESK. Study results and caveats: Over 15,000 TCR beta sequences were associated with HLA alleles at 0.05 false discovery rate in a later analysis.

PCR was performed using 60 Vbeta and 13 Jbeta primers. Data came from immunoSEQ multiplex PCR; TCRdb stores just in-frame clones and leaves some out. The profile covers under 150,000 clones, with 70% to 85% appearing a single time and approximately 1.3% taken by the ten largest. The sample consisted of PBMCs. The TCR was taken from a young man in good health and CMV-seropositive. V usage is TRBV14 and J usage is TRBJ2-7, with 8 bases fitting TRBD2. The CDR3 spells CASSRALADYEQYF. In nucleotides, the CDR3 is TGTGCCAGCAGCCGCGCACTAGCGGACTACGAGCAGTACTTC.